This T cell receptor beta chain was sequenced in a study of shared clonotypes between healthy human individuals. With respect to this clone: Its specificity is not known.

Deep level was the assay's run setting. Profiling relied on immunoSEQ multiplex PCR, and the TCRdb table lists in-frame clones only, not all of them. The sample holds 900,000 to 1,200,000 clones, approximately 78% seen once. Overall study findings and caveats: Sharing across four donors was seen in 4% to 5.5% of naive CD4 clonotypes. Naive subsets, compared against memory subsets, generally had larger estimated richness values. The four-donor shared clonotypes exceeded non-shared clonotypes in generation probability, with non-shared ones scoring lower.

The ends were cut back, 1 base at V and 3 bases at J, with 18 bases in the middle. The CDR3 has 17 amino acids. Per the germline V gene, CDR1 is SGHNT and CDR2 is YENEEA. Sequenced sample: memory CD4+ T cells from PBMCs. The subset was: CD45RA-negative fraction. The V and J genes are TRBV11-3 and TRBJ1-2, with a possible D match to TRBD1 (6 bases). The origin of this receptor is a man aged 18 to 35 in good health. Some clones in this sample may be carry-over from other donors' samples. The CDR3 DNA reads as TGTGCCAGCAGCTTAGTATGGGACATAAGACCCCACTATGGCTACACCTTC. Protein sequence: CASSLVWDIRPHYGYTF. Filled out from reference TRBV11-3 and TRBJ1-2, the complete variable domain reads EAGVVQSPRYKIIEKKQPVAFWCNPISGHNTLYWYLQNLGQGPELLIRYENEEAVDDSQLPKDRFSAERLKGVDSTLKIQPAELGDSAVYLCASSLVWDIRPHYGYTFGSGTRLTVV.